These 32 T cell receptor beta chains were sequenced from one sample in a study of Ad26.COV2.S vaccination and SARS-CoV-2 variants (dated by TCRdb to the early 2020s). The library was prepared using the immunoSEQ multiplex PCR assay. Not all clones reach the TCRdb copy of this immuneACCESS table, which keeps in-frame sequences only. Checked studies attribute under half of the gap to unresolved V genes and leave the rest unexplained. Here the sample has under 150,000 clones; roughly 89% occur a single time. In total, the top ten clones hold around 5.1% of the sample. What this sample's time point label stands for: individuals recovered from natural SARS-CoV-2 infection. The specimen was peripheral blood, collected after recovery from COVID-19. The receptors shown here come from a human donor who had recovered from COVID-19.

Remarks on this clone: The sample holds other DNA sequences that translate to the same CDR3. This sequence joins TRBV7-9 and TRBJ2-7, with 7 positions matching TRBD1. The CDR3 is made up of 12 amino acids. Per germline, CDR1 SEHNR and CDR2 FQNEAQ (reference sequence). Trimming cost V 2 bases and J 5 bases; bases outside gene matches: 0. CDR3 nucleotides: TGTGCCAGCAGCTTAACAGGGGACGAGCAGTACTTC. This translates into CASSLTGDEQYF.

The rearrangement links TRBV6-5 to TRBJ1-2; TRBD1 matches 8 bases. After removal of 4 bases from V and 4 bases from J, the junction contained 2 bases not matched to a gene. The CDR3 totals 13 residues. The germline V gene encodes CDR1 MNHEY and CDR2 SVGAGI. CDR3 coding DNA: TGTGCCAGCAGTTGGGACAGGACCTATGGCTACACCTTC. Translated: CASSWDRTYGYTF.

This chain uses TRBV9 with TRBJ2-1, with D unresolved. V gave up 1 base and J gave up 8 bases, with 13 bases separating them. Germline V gene lookup returns CDR1 SGDLS and CDR2 YYNGEE. The CDR3 extends over 14 amino acids. The CDR3 spells CASSVYATGDEQFF. Written as DNA, the CDR3 is TGTGCCAGCAGCGTATATGCGACGGGCGATGAGCAGTTCTTC.

The chain has TRBV14 and TRBJ2-1; D is undetermined. Trimming pared 3 bases from V and 10 bases from J, leaving 7 bases between. CDR3 length: 11 amino acids. From germline, CDR1 is SGHDN and CDR2 FVKESK. The CDR3 here is CASSQGKEQFF. The DNA for the CDR3 is TGTGCCAGCAGCCAGGGTAAGGAGCAGTTCTTC.

The chain uses TRBV13 and TRBJ2-2; TRBD1 might be the D (6 bases). Looked up from germline, CDR1 is PRHDT and CDR2 is FYEKMQ (reference sequence). The CDR3 has 14 amino acids. Trimming stripped 5 bases from V and 6 bases from J, with 13 bases between. The CDR3 is CASSLRGSPGELFF. The CDR3 DNA is TGTGCCAGCAGCCTCAGGGGTAGTCCCGGGGAGCTGTTTTTT.

This chain uses TRBV7-2 with TRBJ2-3, with TRBD2 matching 11 bases. V shed 6 bases, J shed 8 bases, and the junction held 13 bases outside the gene matches. The CDR3 length is 16 residues. CDR1 is SGHTA and CDR2 is FQGNSA in the germline V gene. The CDR3 reads CASSFPGTSGTVTQYF. CDR3 nucleotide sequence: TGTGCCAGCAGTTTTCCCGGGACTAGCGGTACGGTTACGCAGTATTTT.

The chain recombines TRBV2 with TRBJ1-5, with D hard to call. In germline, CDR1 is SNHLY, CDR2 FYNNEI. The CDR3 is 16 amino acids. With 0 bases removed from V and 0 bases from J, the gap between germline ends came to 9 bases. CDR3: CASSEALRNSNQPQHF. The CDR3 DNA reads as TGTGCCAGCAGTGAAGCGCTCCGGAATAGCAATCAGCCCCAGCATTTT. The full variable domain, in which reference TRBV2 and TRBJ1-5 provide the parts outside the CDR3, is EPEVTQTPSHQVTQMGQEVILRCVPISNHLYFYWYRQILGQKVEFLVSFYNNEISEKSEIFDDQFSVERPDGSNFTLKIRSTKLEDSAMYFCASSEALRNSNQPQHFGDGTRLSIL.

The chain couples TRBV5-5 to TRBJ2-1, with 8 nucleotides matching TRBD1. This CDR3 is built from 15 residues. Germline values: CDR1 SGHKS, CDR2 YYEKEE (reference sequence). V trimming: 4 bases; J trimming: 0 bases; junction bases outside the gene matches: 3. The DNA for the CDR3 is TGTGCCAGCAGCACGGGGACAGGCTCCTACAATGAGCAGTTCTTC. Translation gives CASSTGTGSYNEQFF. Looking up the rest from reference TRBV5-5 and TRBJ2-1 gives the full variable domain: DAGVTQSPTHLIKTRGQQVTLRCSPISGHKSVSWYQQVLGQGPQFIFQYYEKEERGRGNFPDRFSARQFPNYSSELNVNALLLGDSALYLCASSTGTGSYNEQFFGPGTRLTVL.

The chain is built from TRBV5-6 and TRBJ1-3, with D perhaps TRBD1 (5 bases). The CDR3 loop spans 15 amino acids. The V gene's germline CDR1 is SGHDT and CDR2 YYEEEE. V was shortened by 1 base and J by 0 bases, with 8 bases between the two germline ends. This chain's CDR3 is CASSLWGVSGNTIYF. The CDR3 DNA reads as TGTGCCAGCAGCTTGTGGGGGGTCTCTGGAAACACCATATATTTT.

CDR3 in amino acids: CASLRRNTEAFF. DNA for the CDR3: TGTGCCAGCCTGCGGCGGAACACTGAAGCTTTCTTT. V is TRBV2 and J is TRBJ1-1; D is unresolved. This CDR3 has 12 amino acids. Germline V gene data show CDR1 as SNHLY and CDR2 as FYNNEI. Trimming removed 8 bases at V and 1 base at J, with 8 bases between. Variable domain in full (rest from reference TRBV2 and TRBJ1-1): EPEVTQTPSHQVTQMGQEVILRCVPISNHLYFYWYRQILGQKVEFLVSFYNNEISEKSEIFDDQFSVERPDGSNFTLKIRSTKLEDSAMYFCASLRRNTEAFFGQGTRLTVV.

This chain uses TRBV28 with TRBJ1-4; perhaps TRBD1 as D (5 bases). V lost 3 bases, J lost 7 bases, and 18 bases lay in between. Germline V gene sequence: CDR1 MDHEN, CDR2 SYDVKM. The CDR3 loop spans 16 amino acids. CDR3 DNA: TGTGCCAGCAGTTTGGCCCCGGGACCCCAGGGTGAAAAACTGTTTTTT. It encodes CASSLAPGPQGEKLFF.

V usage is TRBV9 and J usage is TRBJ1-4, with D perhaps matching TRBD1 (5 bases). The CDR3 has 15 residues. CDR1 is SGDLS and CDR2 is YYNGEE in the germline V gene. V lost 4 bases, J lost 7 bases, and 17 bases lay in between. In DNA form, the CDR3 reads TGTGCCAGCAGCACGACCGGCTCCGGGGGTGAAAAACTGTTTTTT. This sequence encodes CASSTTGSGGEKLFF.

The V call is TRBV30, the J call TRBJ2-3, with D possibly TRBD1 on 6 matching bases. V dropped 4 bases and J dropped 4 bases, with 6 bases sitting between them. Germline CDR1 is GTSNPN and CDR2 is SVGIG (reference sequence). The CDR3 runs 11 residues. The DNA of the CDR3 is TGTGCCTGGAACAGGGCAGATACGCAGTATTTT. Protein: CAWNRADTQYF.

This chain uses TRBV28 with TRBJ1-6; the match to TRBD1 covers 12 bases. V lost 5 bases to trimming and J lost 11 bases; unmatched junction nucleotides: 13. CDR1 is MDHEN and CDR2 is SYDVKM in the germline V gene. The CDR3 length is 17 residues. The CDR3 region is CASSTDGTGGLLAPLHF. In nucleotides, the CDR3 is TGTGCCAGCAGTACCGACGGGACAGGGGGCCTCTTAGCACCCCTCCACTTT.

The chain uses TRBV6-5 and TRBJ1-5; 8 bases map to TRBD1. This CDR3 contains 13 residues. Per the germline V gene, CDR1 is MNHEY and CDR2 is SVGAGI. After removal of 8 bases from V and 3 bases from J, the junction contained 3 bases not matched to a gene. This CDR3 reads CASGQGLNQPQHF. The CDR3 DNA sequence: TGTGCCAGCGGACAGGGCCTCAATCAGCCCCAGCATTTT.

The chain carries TRBV19 and TRBJ2-7, with TRBD2 matching 7 bases. With 4 bases clipped from V and 2 bases from J, the junction kept 2 bases outside the gene matches. Germline-derived CDR1 and CDR2 are LNHDA and SQIVND (reference sequence). There are 13 residues in the CDR3. CDR3 nucleotide sequence: TGTGCCAGTAGTAGCGGGGGAGCCTACGAGCAGTACTTC. Its translation is CASSSGGAYEQYF.

CDR3 coding DNA: TGTGCCAGCAGTCACAGAGACAGGGGGCAAATTCAGCCCCAGCATTTT. Translating it yields CASSHRDRGQIQPQHF. V and J are TRBV28 and TRBJ1-5; 10 bases agree with TRBD1. V trimming: 5 bases; J trimming: 6 bases; junction bases outside the gene matches: 10. Germline V lookup: CDR1 MDHEN, CDR2 SYDVKM. The CDR3 contains 16 residues.

The CDR3: CASSFDGPSGANVLTF. For the CDR3, the DNA is TGTGCCAGCAGCTTCGACGGTCCCTCTGGGGCCAACGTCCTGACTTTC. This chain connects TRBV7-6 to TRBJ2-6; unclear D gene. This CDR3 is built from 16 residues. CDR1 is SGHVS, CDR2 FNYEAQ, per germline. Trimming shortened V by 3 bases and J by 0 bases, and 9 bases separated the two germline ends.

The table lists this clone with a count of one. The chain uses TRBV28 and TRBJ2-5; the D gene could be TRBD1 or TRBD2 (5 bases each). Trimming left V 5 bases short and J 5 bases short, with 15 bases between. This CDR3 spans 14 amino acids. Looked up from germline, CDR1 is MDHEN and CDR2 is SYDVKM. CDR3 bases: TGTGCCAGCAGTGGGGGATCAGTGACGGAGACCCAGTACTTC. It codes for CASSGGSVTETQYF.

The rearrangement links TRBV4-3 to TRBJ1-1; TRBD1 matches 7 bases. The V and J ends lost 2 bases and 4 bases, in that order; junction bases with no gene match: 7. The length of the CDR3 is 15 residues. The V gene's germline CDR1 is LGHNA and CDR2 YSLEER. The CDR3 nucleotides read TGCGCCAGCAGCCAATCGACAGGGAGGTCCACTGAAGCTTTCTTT. Its protein product is CASSQSTGRSTEAFF.

The chain uses TRBV7-2 and TRBJ2-7, with 10 bases lining up with TRBD1. The V gene end was trimmed by 5 bases and the J gene end by 2 bases; junction bases not matched to a gene: 9. Germline values: CDR1 SGHTA, CDR2 FQGNSA. The CDR3 has 16 amino acids. The CDR3 nucleotides read TGTGCCAGCAGCCCCCGGGGACAGGGGAGAACCTACGAGCAGTACTTC. It codes for CASSPRGQGRTYEQYF.

The chain carries TRBV19 and TRBJ1-2, with TRBD1 matching 7 bases. Trimming cost V 6 bases and J 3 bases; bases outside gene matches: 7. This CDR3 region has 14 residues. Looked up from germline, CDR1 is LNHDA and CDR2 is SQIVND (reference sequence). The CDR3 region is CASSLQGVDYGYTF. The CDR3 DNA reads as TGTGCCAGTAGCTTGCAGGGGGTGGACTATGGCTACACCTTC.

This chain connects TRBV14 to TRBJ1-4, with D hard to call. Germline V lookup: CDR1 SGHDN, CDR2 FVKESK. V dropped 4 bases and J dropped 5 bases, with 17 bases sitting between them. The length of the CDR3 is 16 residues. This CDR3 is CASSRRGPLGNEKLFF. As DNA, the CDR3 is TGTGCCAGCAGCCGTAGAGGGCCCCTAGGAAATGAAAAACTGTTTTTT. The full variable domain, rest sourced from reference TRBV14 and TRBJ1-4, is EAGVTQFPSHSVIEKGQTVTLRCDPISGHDNLYWYRRVMGKEIKFLLHFVKESKQDESGMPNNRFLAERTGGTYSTLKVQPAELEDSGVYFCASSRRGPLGNEKLFFGSGTQLSVL.

CDR3 in amino acids: CASSQDRGSTGELFF. CDR3 sequence (DNA): TGTGCCAGCAGCCAAGACAGGGGTTCCACCGGGGAGCTGTTTTTT. The genes are TRBV14 and TRBJ2-2, with D perhaps matching TRBD1 (6 bases). Per germline, CDR1 SGHDN and CDR2 FVKESK. This CDR3 is 15 amino acids long. Trimming removed 0 bases at V and 4 bases at J, with 9 bases between.

V is TRBV28 and J is TRBJ1-2; maybe TRBD1 (6 bases). Germline V CDR1 and CDR2: MDHEN, SYDVKM. This CDR3 comprises 14 residues. The ends were cut back, 8 bases at V and 9 bases at J, with 22 bases in the middle. The CDR3 sequence is CASALGAGEVRYTF. The CDR3 region has the DNA TGTGCCAGCGCGCTGGGGGCAGGGGAAGTTCGCTACACCTTC.

This chain links TRBV2 with TRBJ1-5, with 8 bases fitting TRBD1. In germline, CDR1 is SNHLY, CDR2 FYNNEI. This CDR3 spans 15 amino acids. V was clipped by 6 bases and J by 2 bases; unmatched bases: 6. The CDR3 sequence is CASRPGQGGNQPQHF. The CDR3 nucleotides read TGTGCCAGCAGACCCGGACAGGGTGGCAATCAGCCCCAGCATTTT. Based on the CDR3 plus reference TRBV2 and TRBJ1-5, the full variable domain is EPEVTQTPSHQVTQMGQEVILRCVPISNHLYFYWYRQILGQKVEFLVSFYNNEISEKSEIFDDQFSVERPDGSNFTLKIRSTKLEDSAMYFCASRPGQGGNQPQHFGDGTRLSIL.

This clone was recorded a few times. The rearrangement joins TRBV29-1 to TRBJ2-3, with a weak D call TRBD1 (5 bases). Trimming shortened V by 4 bases and J by 0 bases, and 14 bases separated the two germline ends. There are 15 residues in the CDR3. Per the germline V gene, CDR1 is SQVTM and CDR2 is ANQGSEA. The CDR3 DNA reads as TGCAGCGTTGTCGCGGTCCAGGGCAGCACAGATACGCAGTATTTT. Its protein product is CSVVAVQGSTDTQYF.

The rearrangement uses TRBV2 and TRBJ1-4, with TRBD1 as a possible D gene (6 bases). Germline CDR1 reads SNHLY; CDR2 reads FYNNEI. Trimming removed 3 bases from V and 5 bases from J, with 13 bases in between. The CDR3 is made up of 15 amino acids. The CDR3 loop reads CASSEGTMENEKLFF. The CDR3 DNA is TGTGCCAGCAGTGAGGGGACAATGGAAAATGAAAAACTGTTTTTT.

The genes are TRBV3-1 (or the pseudogene TRBV3-2) and TRBJ1-2, with a tentative D call TRBD1 (6 bases). Germline CDR1 reads LGHDT; CDR2 reads YNNKEL (reference sequence). The CDR3 runs to 16 residues. Trimming took 0 bases from V and 2 from J, leaving 13 bases between them. Here the CDR3 DNA reads TGTGCCAGCAGCCAAGATGGGAACAGGGCCAACTATGGCTACACCTTC. This translates into CASSQDGNRANYGYTF.

CDR3 loop: CASSPDSLSYEQYF. Here the CDR3 DNA reads TGCGCCAGCAGCCCGGACAGCCTCTCCTACGAGCAGTACTTC. The chain recombines TRBV4-3 with TRBJ2-7; D is perhaps TRBD1 (6 bases). Germline V gene sequence: CDR1 LGHNA, CDR2 YSLEER. This CDR3 has 14 amino acids. Trimming pared 4 bases from V and 0 bases from J, leaving 10 bases between.

The genes are TRBV3-1 (or the pseudogene TRBV3-2) and TRBJ2-2; D is perhaps TRBD1 or TRBD2 (5 bases each). Germline CDR1 LGHDT, CDR2 YNNKEL (reference sequence). Trimming stripped 7 bases from V and 3 bases from J, with 12 bases between. CDR3 length: 14 residues. Here the CDR3 reads CASTPGRYTGELFF. In DNA, the CDR3 is TGTGCCAGCACCCCGGGGCGATACACCGGGGAGCTGTTTTTT.

This chain links TRBV7-9 with TRBJ2-1; 15 bases fit TRBD2. CDR3 length: 18 residues. Germline V gives CDR1 SEHNR, CDR2 FQNEAQ (reference sequence). Trimming removed 5 bases from V and 3 bases from J; junction bases left unmatched: 8. This CDR3 reads CASSPGTSGGPLYNEQFF. The CDR3 DNA reads as TGTGCCAGCAGCCCGGGGACTAGCGGGGGGCCACTCTACAATGAGCAGTTCTTC.